This TCR beta chain was recovered during a study of cytomegalovirus exposure and HLA in healthy donors. V lost 2 bases and J lost 5; bases outside the gene matches: 6. CDR3 length equals 15 residues. CDR1 and CDR2 (germline): ENHRY, SYGVKD. Profiled with immunoSEQ multiplex PCR; TCRdb holds only in-frame clones, not every one. This table holds about 240,000 clones, around 85% found once. The material sequenced was PBMCs. The chain has TRBV10-3 and TRBJ2-7; 10 bases line up with TRBD1. The sequence derives from a woman aged 30 to 39 in good health and CMV-seropositive. DNA for the CDR3: TGTGCCATCAGTGAGGAGGGACAGGGGTTCCACGAGCAGTACTTC. Translation: CAISEEGQGFHEQYF.